Listed here are 16 T cell receptor beta chains from one sample, sequenced in a study of response to subunit inactivated influenza vaccine. TCRdb passed the RT-PCR reads through MiXCR, listing each CDR3 protein once. Of some 150,000 distinct CDR3 sequences in the sample, about 12% are singletons; the top ten hold 25% to 35%. Separately, the same data were catalogued under a study of T cells expressing NK-cell markers. That paper states: UMIs were included in TCR beta cDNA generated by 5'RACE template switching.

The material sequenced was CD8+ T cells sorted from PBMCs, taken 11 to 12 days after vaccination. These receptors originate from a man aged 50-60 years who received an inactivated influenza vaccine.

A few counts support this clonotype. The chain employs TRBV14 and TRBJ2-1; TRBD2 matches at 8 bases. The CDR3 length is 17 residues. Germline V gene lookup returns CDR1 SGHDN and CDR2 FVKESK. Germline trimming cut 1 base from V and 6 bases from J; bases unmatched to any gene: 11. CDR3 nucleotide sequence: TGTGCCAGCAGCCAAGTCCCAGCGGGAGTTCATCCCAATGAGCAGTTCTTC. Encoded protein: CASSQVPAGVHPNEQFF.

The V gene is TRBV27, the J gene TRBJ2-7; D call uncertain. Trimming took 2 bases from V and 4 from J, leaving 9 bases between them. CDR1 is MNHEY, CDR2 SMNVEV, per germline (reference sequence). This CDR3 comprises 13 residues. DNA for the CDR3: TGTGCCAGCAGTTTAGGTGGAAAGTACGAGCAGTACTTC. This gives the protein CASSLGGKYEQYF.

The chain employs TRBV6-2 or TRBV6-3 and TRBJ2-7; possibly TRBD1 or TRBD2 for D (6 bases each). Germline V lookup: CDR1 MNHEY, CDR2 SVGEGT. V lost 2 bases to trimming and J lost 0 bases, with 11 bases between them. The CDR3 spans 15 residues. In nucleotides, the CDR3 is TGTGCCAGCAGTTACCACGGGGGCCCCTCCTACGAGCAGTACTTC. Translated: CASSYHGGPSYEQYF.

This clonotype was seen only a few times. The rearrangement uses TRBV7-9 and TRBJ2-1; a weak D match, TRBD2 (6 bases). This CDR3 is 14 amino acids long. V was trimmed by 5 bases and J by 9 bases, leaving 17 bases between them. In germline, CDR1 is SEHNR, CDR2 FQNEAQ (reference sequence). The CDR3: CASSAERDSFEQFF. The DNA for the CDR3 is TGTGCCAGCAGCGCCGAACGGGACTCCTTTGAGCAGTTCTTC.

CDR3: CASRLGIETQYF. CDR3 DNA: TGTGCCAGCAGATTGGGTATAGAGACCCAGTACTTC. This rearrangement joins TRBV25-1 to TRBJ2-5; D is unresolved. CDR3 size: 12 residues. CDR1 is MGHDK and CDR2 is SYGVNS in the germline V gene. V was trimmed by 6 bases and J by 4 bases, leaving 9 bases between them.

This clonotype has a handful of counts. The chain carries TRBV11-2 and TRBJ2-7; no reliable D call. The germline V gene encodes CDR1 SGHAT and CDR2 FQNNGV. The CDR3 runs 14 residues. The V gene lost 2 bases and the J gene lost 2 bases, with 10 bases spanning the gap. CDR3 protein: CASSLSYYTYEQYF. The DNA of the CDR3 is TGTGCCAGCAGCTTATCGTACTATACCTACGAGCAGTACTTC.

This rearrangement joins TRBV5-6 to TRBJ1-4; no firm D call. The CDR3 covers 15 residues. V was cut by 0 bases and J by 6 bases, with 12 bases left in between. Germline assignment: CDR1 SGHDT and CDR2 YYEEEE. CDR3: CASSLDGVGYEKLFF. The CDR3 DNA follows: TGTGCCAGCAGCTTGGACGGGGTGGGATATGAAAAACTGTTTTTT. Together with reference TRBV5-6 and TRBJ1-4, the CDR3 gives the full variable domain: DAGVTQSPTHLIKTRGQQVTLRCSPKSGHDTVSWYQQALGQGPQFIFQYYEEEERQRGNFPDRFSGHQFPNYSSELNVNALLLGDSALYLCASSLDGVGYEKLFFGSGTQLSVL.

This clonotype has only a few counts. The rearrangement uses TRBV27 and TRBJ2-7, with D perhaps TRBD1 or TRBD2 (5 bases each). Germline CDR1 MNHEY, CDR2 SMNVEV (reference sequence). Trimming removed 8 bases from V and 1 base from J, with 12 bases in between. The CDR3 has 13 amino acids. This CDR3 reads CASSKGPSYEQYF. The DNA of the CDR3 is TGTGCCAGCTCCAAGGGACCGTCCTACGAGCAGTACTTC.

The chain links TRBV27 to TRBJ2-5; a weak D match, TRBD1 (7 bases). Trimming removed 3 bases at V and 3 bases at J, with 17 bases between. CDR1 is MNHEY, CDR2 SMNVEV, per germline (reference sequence). This CDR3 spans 16 amino acids. CDR3: CASSFRGRDSKETQYF. The CDR3, as DNA: TGTGCCAGCAGTTTCCGCGGGCGGGACAGCAAAGAGACCCAGTACTTC.

The chain recombines TRBV15 with TRBJ2-1, with D possibly matching TRBD1 (6 bases). The V and J ends lost 3 bases and 4 bases respectively, with 13 bases between them. The V gene's germline CDR1 is LNHNV and CDR2 YYDKDF (reference sequence). This CDR3 spans 15 amino acids. DNA of the CDR3: TGTGCCACCAGCAGTAAACAGGGCCCATACAATGAGCAGTTCTTC. Protein product: CATSSKQGPYNEQFF.

The chain joins TRBV7-7 to TRBJ2-5, with TRBD2 matching over 8 bases. This CDR3 has 16 amino acids. Germline CDR1 reads SSHAT; CDR2 reads FNYEAQ (reference sequence). V trimming: 5 bases; J trimming: 5 bases; junction bases outside the gene matches: 13. CDR3 sequence: CASSPFTGTRDETQYF. As DNA, the CDR3 is TGTGCCAGCAGCCCATTCACCGGGACTAGGGATGAGACCCAGTACTTC.

This clonotype has more than one count but fewer than ten. The V gene is TRBV12-3 or TRBV12-4, the J gene TRBJ1-1; TRBD1 aligns across 9 bases. With 5 bases clipped from V and 5 bases from J, the junction kept 3 bases outside the gene matches. The CDR3 is 13 residues long. The CDR3, as DNA: TGTGCCAGCAGTCCAGGGACAGGGACTGAAGCTTTCTTT. Its translation is CASSPGTGTEAFF.

The sample holds a few counts of this clonotype. The V and J genes are TRBV2 and TRBJ1-1; 7 bases map to TRBD1. There are 14 residues in the CDR3. V trimming: 6 bases; J trimming: 3 bases; junction bases outside the gene matches: 7. Looked up from germline, CDR1 is SNHLY and CDR2 is FYNNEI. CDR3 sequence reads: CASRSRQGHTEAFF. Written as DNA, the CDR3 is TGTGCCAGCAGATCTCGACAGGGACACACTGAAGCTTTCTTT.

V and J are TRBV9 and TRBJ2-3; 8 positions match TRBD2. The germline CDR1 and CDR2 sequences are SGDLS and YYNGEE. V was pared by 10 bases and J by 4 bases, with 8 bases of the junction left unmatched. This CDR3 region has 13 residues. CDR3 protein: CAVAAGASDTQYF. CDR3 bases: TGTGCCGTAGCAGCGGGAGCCTCAGATACGCAGTATTTT.

This clonotype showed up just a few times. This rearrangement joins TRBV2 to TRBJ2-7; no reliable D call. The V end was cut by 4 bases, the J end by 7 bases, with 17 bases between. Germline V CDR1 and CDR2: SNHLY, FYNNEI. This CDR3 spans 14 amino acids. The CDR3 here is CASSVPWRVGEQYF. In DNA form, the CDR3 reads TGTGCCAGCAGTGTACCTTGGCGAGTGGGAGAGCAGTACTTC.

This clonotype has just one count. CDR3: CSVVLAIDTQYF. The CDR3 bases are TGCAGCGTTGTCCTAGCCATAGATACGCAGTATTTT. The J gene is TRBJ2-3, the V gene TRBV29-1; TRBD2 might be the D (5 bases). Germline CDR1 reads SQVTM; CDR2 reads ANQGSEA. V dropped 4 bases and J dropped 5 bases, with 10 bases sitting between them. The CDR3 has 12 amino acids.